What follows are 29 T cell receptor beta chains derived from one specimen sequenced in a study of glioma-infiltrating T cells after dendritic cell vaccination (dated by TCRdb to the mid-2010s). The intended sense of this specimen's time point label: after dendritic cell vaccination, including at tumor progression/relapse. Library preparation employed the immunoSEQ multiplex PCR assay. TCRdb carries this immuneACCESS record with in-frame sequences only. Its versions omit some clonotypes, under half of them owing to an unresolved V gene in the studies checked, with the rest unexplained. This sample comprises around 60,000 clones, roughly 86% of them detected only once. 9.5% to 13% of the sample is in the top ten clones. The specimen was blood, collected after dendritic cell vaccination. All receptors derive from a human donor with glioblastoma.

The chain joins TRBV11-2 to TRBJ1-5; D is unresolved. The CDR3 runs to 15 residues. V dropped 1 base and J dropped 1 base, with 8 bases sitting between them. Germline CDR1 reads SGHAT; CDR2 reads FQNNGV. The DNA for the CDR3 is TGTGCCAGCAGCTTAGGAGTGAAGAGCAATCAGCCCCAGCATTTT. This sequence encodes CASSLGVKSNQPQHF.

The chain recombines TRBV29-1 with TRBJ1-1; 10 nucleotides line up with TRBD1. Trimming cost V 6 bases and J 1 base; bases outside gene matches: 2. The CDR3 spans 13 residues. Looked up from germline, CDR1 is SQVTM and CDR2 is ANQGSEA. The CDR3 loop is CSVDRGENTEAFF. DNA for the CDR3: TGCAGCGTGGACAGGGGGGAGAACACTGAAGCTTTCTTT.

J is TRBJ2-2 and V is TRBV30; 11 positions agree with TRBD2. The germline V gene encodes CDR1 GTSNPN and CDR2 SVGIG (reference sequence). V trimming: 5 bases; J trimming: 1 base; junction bases outside the gene matches: 3. This CDR3 comprises 15 residues. CDR3 sequence (DNA): TGTGCCTGGCGACTAGCGGGAATGAACACCGGGGAGCTGTTTTTT. It codes for CAWRLAGMNTGELFF.

This chain uses TRBV4-2 with TRBJ1-2, with 7 bases fitting TRBD1. The J segment lost 6 bases and the V segment lost 4 bases, leaving 11 bases of the junction unmatched. The CDR3 consists of 15 residues. The germline gives CDR1 LGHNA, CDR2 YNFKEQ. The CDR3 here is CASSLPSEQGHGYTF. The CDR3 nucleotides read TGTGCCAGCAGCCTCCCGTCCGAACAGGGGCATGGCTACACCTTC.

The chain links TRBV19 to TRBJ2-1; 14 nucleotides match TRBD2. This CDR3 is 15 amino acids long. The germline CDR1 and CDR2 sequences are LNHDA and SQIVND (reference sequence). V shed 4 bases, J shed 10 bases, and the junction held 6 bases outside the gene matches. Written as DNA, the CDR3 is TGTGCCAGTAGTAATTTTGGACTAGCGGGAGGAGAGCAGTTCTTC. This translates into CASSNFGLAGGEQFF.

The chain links TRBV5-4 to TRBJ1-2; D gene unclear. V dropped 2 bases and J dropped 7 bases, with 12 bases sitting between them. This CDR3 comprises 13 residues. CDR1 is SGHNT, CDR2 YYREEE, per germline (reference sequence). The chain's CDR3 is CASSFRYSTGYTF. CDR3 sequence (DNA): TGTGCCAGCAGCTTCAGGTACTCTACTGGCTACACCTTC.

The chain has TRBV10-3 and TRBJ2-1, with 8 bases matching TRBD1. V lost 0 bases to trimming and J lost 6 bases; unmatched junction nucleotides: 13. The germline V gene has CDR1 ENHRY and CDR2 SYGVKD. The length of the CDR3 is 18 residues. CDR3 bases: TGTGCCATCAGTGAGTCGAAAGGTTCCGGACAGGGCTCCAATGAGCAGTTCTTC. This gives the protein CAISESKGSGQGSNEQFF.

The chain links TRBV5-6 to TRBJ2-1; 10 positions match TRBD2. This CDR3 comprises 15 residues. The V and J ends lost 4 bases and 7 bases, in that order; junction bases with no gene match: 8. CDR1 and CDR2 (germline): SGHDT, YYEEEE. CDR3 bases: TGTGCCAGCAGCCTACGGGGACTAGCGAAAAATGAGCAGTTCTTC. This translates into CASSLRGLAKNEQFF.

This sequence joins TRBV7-2 and TRBJ1-4; D gene uncertain. Germline V gene sequence: CDR1 SGHTA, CDR2 FQGNSA. The V end was cut by 0 bases, the J end by 1 base, with 12 bases between. The CDR3 spans 17 residues. Here the CDR3 reads CASSLAWNDITNEKLFF. For the CDR3, the DNA is TGTGCCAGCAGCTTAGCGTGGAACGACATAACTAATGAAAAACTGTTTTTT.

This clone came up once. The chain recombines TRBV21-1 with TRBJ2-3; the D call TRBD1 from the table was never checked on the DNA. TRBV21-1 corresponds to a pseudogene. The CDR3 is 17 residues long. The CDR3 DNA sequence: TGTGCCAGCAGCAAAATCGGACCCAGGGCGGGCACAGATACGCAGTATTTT. It translates to CASSKIGPRAGTDTQYF.

The chain uses TRBV11-2 and TRBJ2-7; 12 nucleotides match TRBD2. The ends lost 5 bases at V and 4 bases at J; junction bases unmatched: 9. Germline CDR1 reads SGHAT; CDR2 reads FQNNGV. The CDR3 runs 16 residues. DNA for the CDR3: TGTGCCAGCAGCCCGCGGACTAGCGGGACCTTTTACGAGCAGTACTTC. Translation: CASSPRTSGTFYEQYF.

The V and J genes are TRBV18 and TRBJ2-1; 12 bases map to TRBD1. The CDR3 contains 15 residues. Per the germline V gene, CDR1 is KGHSH and CDR2 is LQKENI. Trimming at V came to 4 bases and at J to 8 bases, leaving 6 bases not matched to a gene. The chain's CDR3 is CASSRDRGRGDEQFF. The CDR3 region has the DNA TGTGCCAGCTCACGGGACAGGGGGCGCGGGGATGAGCAGTTCTTC.

The chain carries TRBV5-6 and TRBJ2-7, with 8 nucleotides matching TRBD1. V was pared by 4 bases and J by 2 bases, with 8 bases of the junction left unmatched. The CDR3 is 15 residues long. Looked up from germline, CDR1 is SGHDT and CDR2 is YYEEEE. CDR3 protein: CASSKPGQDAYEQYF. Here the CDR3 DNA reads TGTGCCAGCAGCAAACCGGGACAGGACGCCTACGAGCAGTACTTC.

The chain couples TRBV29-1 to TRBJ1-2; 7 positions agree with TRBD1. Germline assignment: CDR1 SQVTM and CDR2 ANQGSEA. This CDR3 has 14 amino acids. The trim removed 6 bases at V and 7 bases at J, leaving 14 bases unmatched. The CDR3 region is CSVVFPGQSRGYTF. CDR3 nucleotide sequence: TGCAGCGTGGTATTCCCGGGACAGTCTCGTGGCTACACCTTC. The whole variable domain, remainder taken from reference TRBV29-1 and TRBJ1-2, is SAVISQKPSRDICQRGTSLTIQCQVDSQVTMMFWYRQQPGQSLTLIATANQGSEATYESGFVIDKFPISRPNLTFSTLTVSNMSPEDSSIYLCSVVFPGQSRGYTFGSGTRLTVV.

The V call is TRBV11-2, the J call TRBJ1-2; no clear D gene. Germline CDR1 and CDR2: SGHAT and FQNNGV. The CDR3 length is 14 residues. Trimming pared 1 base from V and 4 bases from J, leaving 10 bases between. The CDR3 loop reads CASSLAEGIYGYTF. In DNA, the CDR3 is TGTGCCAGCAGCTTAGCAGAGGGTATCTATGGCTACACCTTC.

In this sample, this clone turned up a few times. The chain couples TRBV6-1 to TRBJ2-7; no clear D. Germline lookup yields CDR1 MNHNS and CDR2 SASEGT. Trimming pared 3 bases from V and 1 base from J, leaving 7 bases between. The CDR3 is made up of 13 amino acids. Written as DNA, the CDR3 is TGTGCCAGCAGTGAGACACAGTCCTACGAGCAGTACTTC. Protein product: CASSETQSYEQYF.

The chain recombines TRBV7-8 with TRBJ1-2; TRBD1 matches 8 bases. Germline CDR1 SGHVS, CDR2 FQNEAQ. The CDR3 length is 15 residues. Germline trimming cut 4 bases from V and 7 bases from J; bases unmatched to any gene: 11. DNA of the CDR3: TGTGCCAGCAGCTCTCCTTTGGGACAGGATGTTGGCTACACCTTC. Protein sequence: CASSSPLGQDVGYTF.

This chain joins TRBV6-1 and TRBJ2-3, with 7 nucleotides matching TRBD2. Germline lookup yields CDR1 MNHNS and CDR2 SASEGT. The CDR3 runs 15 residues. V trimming: 4 bases; J trimming: 3 bases; junction bases outside the gene matches: 7. The CDR3 nucleotides read TGTGCCAGCAGTGCAGAGCGGGGTGAGACAGATACGCAGTATTTT. It yields the protein CASSAERGETDTQYF.

The chain couples TRBV7-2 to TRBJ2-5, with D tentatively TRBD1 (6 bases). V was trimmed by 4 bases and J by 5 bases, leaving 14 bases between them. Germline V gene sequence: CDR1 SGHTA, CDR2 FQGNSA. CDR3 length: 14 residues. The chain's CDR3 is CASSSSTGLETQYF. As DNA, the CDR3 is TGTGCCAGCAGCTCATCTACAGGGCTGGAGACCCAGTACTTC.

The rearrangement uses TRBV25-1 and TRBJ1-3, with D perhaps TRBD1 (5 bases). CDR1 is MGHDK, CDR2 SYGVNS, per germline. There are 14 residues in the CDR3. The V gene lost 6 bases and the J gene lost 0 bases, with 9 bases spanning the gap. The chain's CDR3 is CASRGGISGNTIYF. DNA of the CDR3: TGTGCCAGCAGGGGGGGAATCTCTGGAAACACCATATATTTT.

This clone was detected a few times. This sample includes further DNA sequences coding for the same CDR3. The chain is built from TRBV18 and TRBJ2-1; 11 nucleotides agree with TRBD2. V was pared by 4 bases and J by 0 bases, with 2 bases of the junction left unmatched. CDR3 length equals 16 residues. Germline lookup yields CDR1 KGHSH and CDR2 LQKENI. The chain's CDR3 is CASSLTSGSSYNEQFF. CDR3 coding DNA: TGTGCCAGCTCACTCACTAGCGGGAGCTCCTACAATGAGCAGTTCTTC.

V gene TRBV7-9 combines with J gene TRBJ2-3, with TRBD2 matching over 10 bases. V shed 7 bases and J 5 bases; nucleotides not matched to a gene: 9. This CDR3 has 15 amino acids. Looked up from germline, CDR1 is SEHNR and CDR2 is FQNEAQ (reference sequence). The CDR3 sequence: CASNPSLAGVDTQYF. The CDR3 nucleotides are TGTGCCAGCAACCCAAGTCTAGCGGGAGTAGATACGCAGTATTTT.

The gene calls are TRBV30 and TRBJ1-3, with D possibly matching TRBD1 (6 bases). With 2 bases removed from V and 4 bases from J, the gap between germline ends came to 15 bases. Germline V gene sequence: CDR1 GTSNPN, CDR2 SVGIG (reference sequence). This CDR3 contains 15 residues. The CDR3 bases are TGTGCCTGGAGTAATCTCAGGGGAGCGGGAAACACCATATATTTT. It translates to CAWSNLRGAGNTIYF.

The V and J genes are TRBV9 and TRBJ2-1; TRBD2 matches 9 bases. Germline lookup yields CDR1 SGDLS and CDR2 YYNGEE. Losses at the gene ends were 3 bases for V and 1 base for J; bases not matched to a gene: 14. The CDR3 has 19 amino acids. The CDR3 DNA sequence: TGTGCCAGCAGCGCGGCCCCTGGGGCGCGGGAGGGGTCCTACAATGAGCAGTTCTTC. As protein: CASSAAPGAREGSYNEQFF.

The DNA for the CDR3 is TGCGCCAGCAGCTTGGGACCGGGACAGGGGGCCAAAAACATTCAGTACTTC. It codes for CASSLGPGQGAKNIQYF. The rearrangement uses TRBV5-1 and TRBJ2-4; 10 bases align to TRBD1. The ends lost 0 bases at V and 1 base at J; junction bases unmatched: 4. Germline assignment: CDR1 SGHRS and CDR2 YFSETQ. The CDR3 loop spans 17 amino acids.

V gene TRBV15 combines with J gene TRBJ1-1; 8 bases are shared with TRBD1. This CDR3 region has 14 residues. V shed 5 bases, J shed 4 bases, and the junction held 6 bases outside the gene matches. The germline CDR1 and CDR2 sequences are LNHNV and YYDKDF (reference sequence). In nucleotides, the CDR3 is TGTGCCACCAGCGCCCGGGACAGGATCACTGAAGCTTTCTTT. This codes for CATSARDRITEAFF.

V gene TRBV5-6 combines with J gene TRBJ1-1; 7 bases fit TRBD1. Looked up from germline, CDR1 is SGHDT and CDR2 is YYEEEE. After removal of 2 bases from V and 6 bases from J, the junction contained 4 bases not matched to a gene. The length of the CDR3 is 13 residues. The CDR3 DNA is TGTGCCAGCAGCTTTACAGGGGTCCCTGAAGCTTTCTTT. Translated: CASSFTGVPEAFF.

The chain joins TRBV19 to TRBJ1-2; D is ambiguous. The germline gives CDR1 LNHDA, CDR2 SQIVND (reference sequence). The CDR3 spans 13 residues. V lost 3 bases and J 6 bases, leaving 11 bases between the germline ends. The DNA of the CDR3 is TGTGCCAGTAGTATCGGGTCTTTGGATGGCTACACCTTC. Protein sequence: CASSIGSLDGYTF.

The rearrangement uses TRBV7-2 and TRBJ1-1; TRBD1 is a possible D gene (5 bases). This CDR3 comprises 19 residues. CDR1 is SGHTA and CDR2 is FQGNSA in the germline V gene. Between the trimmed V and J ends, which lost 5 bases and 5 bases, there was a span of 30 bases. As DNA, the CDR3 is TGTGCCAGCAGCCGTCCCGTCGGGAACAGGCCGCGGGAAGAGACTGAAGCTTTCTTT. Translated, it gives CASSRPVGNRPREETEAFF.